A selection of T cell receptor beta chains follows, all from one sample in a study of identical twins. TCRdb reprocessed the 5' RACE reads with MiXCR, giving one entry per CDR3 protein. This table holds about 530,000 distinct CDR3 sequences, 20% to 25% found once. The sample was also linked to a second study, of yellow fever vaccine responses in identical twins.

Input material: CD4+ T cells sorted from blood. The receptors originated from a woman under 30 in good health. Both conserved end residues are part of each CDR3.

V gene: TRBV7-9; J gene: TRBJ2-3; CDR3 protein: CASSLGYYSTDTQYF
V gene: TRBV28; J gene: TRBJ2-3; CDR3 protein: CASSRGASGTDTQYF
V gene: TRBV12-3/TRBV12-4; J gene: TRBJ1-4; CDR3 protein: CASSLAIGSTNEKLFF
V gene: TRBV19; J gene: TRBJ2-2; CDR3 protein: CASSPDHGVAGELFF
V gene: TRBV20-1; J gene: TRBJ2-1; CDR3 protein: CSAPSGGSYNEQFF
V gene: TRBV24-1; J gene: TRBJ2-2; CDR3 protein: CATSSPPGTGELFF
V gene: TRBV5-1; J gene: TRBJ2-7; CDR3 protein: CASSPVTSSYEQYF
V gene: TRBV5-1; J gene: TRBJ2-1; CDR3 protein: CASSYPGTSGSSNEQFF
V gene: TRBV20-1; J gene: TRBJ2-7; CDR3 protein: CSARPGREPYEQYF
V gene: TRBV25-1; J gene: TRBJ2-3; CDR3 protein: CASSDIRAPRGTDTQYF
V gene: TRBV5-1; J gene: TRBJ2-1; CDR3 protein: CASSLETYSNEQFF
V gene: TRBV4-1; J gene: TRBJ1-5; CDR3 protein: CASSQEEVSNQPQHF
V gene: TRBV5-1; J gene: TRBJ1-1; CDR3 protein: CASSLPQPSTEAFF
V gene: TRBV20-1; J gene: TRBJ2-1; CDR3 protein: CSAGEGLANEQFF
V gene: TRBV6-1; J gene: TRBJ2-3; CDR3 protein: CASRAIAGGADTQYF
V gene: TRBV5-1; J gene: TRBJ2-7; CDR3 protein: CASSFGLAGGYEQYF
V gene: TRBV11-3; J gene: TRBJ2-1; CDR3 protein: CASSLGDTPPLFF
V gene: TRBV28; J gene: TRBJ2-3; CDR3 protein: CASSLFPGQGTDTQYF
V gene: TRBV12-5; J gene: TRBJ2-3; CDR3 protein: CASGLGPFTQYF
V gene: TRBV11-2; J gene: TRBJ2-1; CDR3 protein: CASSSKNKLAGASYNEQFF
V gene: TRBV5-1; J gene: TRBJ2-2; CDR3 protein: CASSLKGSGLAGPNTGELFF
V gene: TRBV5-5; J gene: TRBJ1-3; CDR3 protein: CASSFRDGRVSGNTIYF
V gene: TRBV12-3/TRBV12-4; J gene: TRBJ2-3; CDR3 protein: CASSPGQGTDTQYF
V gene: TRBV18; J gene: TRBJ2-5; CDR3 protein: CASSTGTGLRETQYF
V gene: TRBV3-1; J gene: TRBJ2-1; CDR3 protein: CASSFRVDEQFF
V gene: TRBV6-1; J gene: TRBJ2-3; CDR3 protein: CASSPTGGQITDTQYF
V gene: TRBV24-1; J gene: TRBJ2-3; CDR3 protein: CATSEDSFSDTQYF
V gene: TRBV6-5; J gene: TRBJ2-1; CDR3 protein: CASSFSHNEQFF
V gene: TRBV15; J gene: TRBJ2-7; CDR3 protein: CATSRPFASRYEQYF
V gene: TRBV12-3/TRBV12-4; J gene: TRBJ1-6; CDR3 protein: CASSPGEWGPYNSPLHF
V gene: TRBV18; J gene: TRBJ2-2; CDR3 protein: CATSTSSGTATGELFF
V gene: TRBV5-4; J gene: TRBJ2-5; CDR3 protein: CASSSSDQETQYF
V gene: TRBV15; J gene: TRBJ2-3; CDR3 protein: CATSTDRLTQYF
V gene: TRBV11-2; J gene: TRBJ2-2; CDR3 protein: CASSLKGGGRTGELFF
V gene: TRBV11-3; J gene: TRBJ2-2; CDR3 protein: CASSPAWGGKNTGELFF
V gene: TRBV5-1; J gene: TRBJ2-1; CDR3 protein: CASSSGQGVNEQFF
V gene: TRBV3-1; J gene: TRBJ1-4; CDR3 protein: CASSPVPHEKLFF
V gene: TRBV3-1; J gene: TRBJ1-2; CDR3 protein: CASSQGGGALRGYTF
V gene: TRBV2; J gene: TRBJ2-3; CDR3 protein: CASNPGLANTDTQYF
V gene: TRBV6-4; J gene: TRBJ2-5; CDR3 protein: CASTIADPDRDFQETQYF
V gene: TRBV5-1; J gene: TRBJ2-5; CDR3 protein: CASSPRAVEGDQYF
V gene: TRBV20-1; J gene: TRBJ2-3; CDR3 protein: CSAGFERADTQYF
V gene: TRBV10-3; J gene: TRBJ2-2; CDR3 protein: CAISDHPNTGELFF